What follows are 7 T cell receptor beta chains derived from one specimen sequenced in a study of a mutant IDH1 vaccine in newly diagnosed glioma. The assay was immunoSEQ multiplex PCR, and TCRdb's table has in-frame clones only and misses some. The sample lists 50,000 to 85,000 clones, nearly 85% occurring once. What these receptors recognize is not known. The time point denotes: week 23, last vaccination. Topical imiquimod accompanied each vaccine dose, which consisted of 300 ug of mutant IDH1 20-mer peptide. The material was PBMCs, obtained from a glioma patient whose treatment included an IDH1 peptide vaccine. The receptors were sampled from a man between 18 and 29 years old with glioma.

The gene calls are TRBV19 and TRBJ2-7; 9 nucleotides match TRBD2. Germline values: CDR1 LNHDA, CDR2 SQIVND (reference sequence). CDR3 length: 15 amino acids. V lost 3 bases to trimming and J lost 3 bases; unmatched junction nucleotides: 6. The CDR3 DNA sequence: TGTGCCAGTAGTATTGGACTAGCGAGGGACTACGAGCAGTACTTC. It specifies CASSIGLARDYEQYF.

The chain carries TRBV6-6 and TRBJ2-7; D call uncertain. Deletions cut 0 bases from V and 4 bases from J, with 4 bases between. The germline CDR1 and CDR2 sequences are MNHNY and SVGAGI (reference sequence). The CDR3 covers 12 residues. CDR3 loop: CASSYSIYEQYF. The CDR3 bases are TGTGCCAGCAGTTACTCGATTTACGAGCAGTACTTC.

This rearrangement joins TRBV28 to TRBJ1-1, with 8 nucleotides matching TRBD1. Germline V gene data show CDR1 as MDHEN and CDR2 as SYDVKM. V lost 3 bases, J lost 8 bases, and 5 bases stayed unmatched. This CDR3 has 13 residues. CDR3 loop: CASSFRQGTEAFF. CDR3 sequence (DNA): TGTGCCAGCAGTTTTCGACAGGGGACGGAAGCTTTCTTT.

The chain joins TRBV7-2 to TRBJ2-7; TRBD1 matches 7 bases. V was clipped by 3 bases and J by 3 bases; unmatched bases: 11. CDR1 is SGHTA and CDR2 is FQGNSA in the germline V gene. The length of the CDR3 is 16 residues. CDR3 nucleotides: TGTGCCAGCAGCTTCCCCTCGACAGGGACGGTCTACGAGCAGTACTTC. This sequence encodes CASSFPSTGTVYEQYF.

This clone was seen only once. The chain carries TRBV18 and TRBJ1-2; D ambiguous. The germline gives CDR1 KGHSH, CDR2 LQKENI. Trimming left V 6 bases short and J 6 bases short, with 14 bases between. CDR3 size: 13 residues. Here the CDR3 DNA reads TGTGCCAGCTCCCATGAGGGTATCGATGGCTACACCTTC. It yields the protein CASSHEGIDGYTF.

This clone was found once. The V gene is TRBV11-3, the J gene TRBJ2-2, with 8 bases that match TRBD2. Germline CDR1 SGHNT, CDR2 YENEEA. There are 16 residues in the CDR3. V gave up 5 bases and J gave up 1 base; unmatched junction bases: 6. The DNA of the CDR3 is TGTGCCAGCAGCCTAGCTGCGGGAGGGAACACCGGGGAGCTGTTTTTT. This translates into CASSLAAGGNTGELFF.

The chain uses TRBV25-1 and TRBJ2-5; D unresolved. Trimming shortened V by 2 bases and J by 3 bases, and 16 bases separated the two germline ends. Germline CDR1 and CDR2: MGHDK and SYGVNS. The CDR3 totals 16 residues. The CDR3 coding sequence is TGTGCCAGCAGTGAAGGTTTGTTAGCTCGGGAAGAGACCCAGTACTTC. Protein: CASSEGLLAREETQYF. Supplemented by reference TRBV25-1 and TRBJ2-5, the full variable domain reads EADIYQTPRYLVIGTGKKITLECSQTMGHDKMYWYQQDPGMELHLIHYSYGVNSTEKGDLSSESTVSRIRTEHFPLTLESARPSHTSQYLCASSEGLLAREETQYFGPGTRLLVL.